These T cell receptor beta chains were read from a single sample in a study of cytomegalovirus exposure and HLA in healthy donors. The table came from immunoSEQ multiplex PCR; TCRdb's copy has only in-frame clones and leaves some out. The data contain tens of thousands of clones, 75% to 85% of them singletons. Sequencing was done on a sample of PBMCs. The receptors derive from a woman aged 18-29 years in good health and CMV-seronegative. The CDR3 runs from the conserved cysteine through the conserved F or W. The order of the fields is J gene, V gene, D gene, CDR3 DNA, CDR3 protein. The D gene is left open where the match is weak.

j_gene: TRBJ2-7; v_gene: TRBV9; d_gene: TRBD1; CDR3nt: TGTGCCAGCAGCCGTCCGGGACAGGGCTACGAGCAGTACTTC; CDR3aa: CASSRPGQGYEQYF
j_gene: TRBJ1-3; v_gene: TRBV10-3; d_gene: -; CDR3nt: TGTGCCATCAGTGACAGTTCCTCTGGAAACACCATATATTTT; CDR3aa: CAISDSSSGNTIYF
j_gene: TRBJ1-2; v_gene: TRBV9; d_gene: -; CDR3nt: TGTGCCAGCAGCGCAAACTATGGCTACACCTTC; CDR3aa: CASSANYGYTF
j_gene: TRBJ2-1; v_gene: TRBV4-3; d_gene: TRBD1; CDR3nt: TGCGCCAGCAGCCATTCCGGGACAGGGCTTCCCAATGAGCAGTTCTTC; CDR3aa: CASSHSGTGLPNEQFF
j_gene: TRBJ1-1; v_gene: TRBV19; d_gene: -; CDR3nt: TGTGCCAGTAGTAGGGCAGGGGCAGAAGATACTGAAGCTTTCTTT; CDR3aa: CASSRAGAEDTEAFF
j_gene: TRBJ2-3; v_gene: TRBV19; d_gene: TRBD2; CDR3nt: TGTGCCAGTAGTACTAGCGGGGGACTCACAGATACGCAGTATTTT; CDR3aa: CASSTSGGLTDTQYF
j_gene: TRBJ2-1; v_gene: TRBV9; d_gene: -; CDR3nt: TGTGCCAGCAGCGTAGCTGGGGGGACAGATTACAATGAGCAGTTCTTC; CDR3aa: CASSVAGGTDYNEQFF
j_gene: TRBJ2-1; v_gene: TRBV20-1; d_gene: -; CDR3nt: TGCAGTGCTATACTAAACAATGAGCAGTTCTTC; CDR3aa: CSAILNNEQFF
j_gene: TRBJ2-3; v_gene: TRBV7-9; d_gene: TRBD2; CDR3nt: TGTGCCAGCGCTGGGACTAGCGGGGGAGCAGATACGCAGTATTTT; CDR3aa: CASAGTSGGADTQYF
j_gene: TRBJ2-7; v_gene: TRBV6-5; d_gene: TRBD1; CDR3nt: TGTGCCAGCAGTCCGGGACAGGGCATATCCTACGAGCAGTACTTC; CDR3aa: CASSPGQGISYEQYF
j_gene: TRBJ2-7; v_gene: TRBV29-1; d_gene: TRBD1; CDR3nt: TGCAGCGTTGCGCCGGGACAGGCGCTAGTTACCTACGAGCAGTACTTC; CDR3aa: CSVAPGQALVTYEQYF
j_gene: TRBJ1-3; v_gene: TRBV6-1; d_gene: TRBD1; CDR3nt: TGTGCCAGCAGTGAAAGCCTCGGGGACAGGGGTGGAAACACCATATATTTT; CDR3aa: CASSESLGDRGGNTIYF
j_gene: TRBJ1-3; v_gene: TRBV11-3; d_gene: TRBD1; CDR3nt: TGTGCCAGCAGCGACCGAAGGACAGGGAAGAACACCATATATTTT; CDR3aa: CASSDRRTGKNTIYF
j_gene: TRBJ1-5; v_gene: TRBV27; d_gene: -; CDR3nt: TGTGCCAGCAGTTTACTACAGGGTTCCAATCAGCCCCAGCATTTT; CDR3aa: CASSLLQGSNQPQHF
j_gene: TRBJ2-7; v_gene: TRBV5-6; d_gene: TRBD2; CDR3nt: TGTGCCAGCAGCCCGACTAGACTAGCGGGTCCCTCCTACGAGCAGTACTTC; CDR3aa: CASSPTRLAGPSYEQYF